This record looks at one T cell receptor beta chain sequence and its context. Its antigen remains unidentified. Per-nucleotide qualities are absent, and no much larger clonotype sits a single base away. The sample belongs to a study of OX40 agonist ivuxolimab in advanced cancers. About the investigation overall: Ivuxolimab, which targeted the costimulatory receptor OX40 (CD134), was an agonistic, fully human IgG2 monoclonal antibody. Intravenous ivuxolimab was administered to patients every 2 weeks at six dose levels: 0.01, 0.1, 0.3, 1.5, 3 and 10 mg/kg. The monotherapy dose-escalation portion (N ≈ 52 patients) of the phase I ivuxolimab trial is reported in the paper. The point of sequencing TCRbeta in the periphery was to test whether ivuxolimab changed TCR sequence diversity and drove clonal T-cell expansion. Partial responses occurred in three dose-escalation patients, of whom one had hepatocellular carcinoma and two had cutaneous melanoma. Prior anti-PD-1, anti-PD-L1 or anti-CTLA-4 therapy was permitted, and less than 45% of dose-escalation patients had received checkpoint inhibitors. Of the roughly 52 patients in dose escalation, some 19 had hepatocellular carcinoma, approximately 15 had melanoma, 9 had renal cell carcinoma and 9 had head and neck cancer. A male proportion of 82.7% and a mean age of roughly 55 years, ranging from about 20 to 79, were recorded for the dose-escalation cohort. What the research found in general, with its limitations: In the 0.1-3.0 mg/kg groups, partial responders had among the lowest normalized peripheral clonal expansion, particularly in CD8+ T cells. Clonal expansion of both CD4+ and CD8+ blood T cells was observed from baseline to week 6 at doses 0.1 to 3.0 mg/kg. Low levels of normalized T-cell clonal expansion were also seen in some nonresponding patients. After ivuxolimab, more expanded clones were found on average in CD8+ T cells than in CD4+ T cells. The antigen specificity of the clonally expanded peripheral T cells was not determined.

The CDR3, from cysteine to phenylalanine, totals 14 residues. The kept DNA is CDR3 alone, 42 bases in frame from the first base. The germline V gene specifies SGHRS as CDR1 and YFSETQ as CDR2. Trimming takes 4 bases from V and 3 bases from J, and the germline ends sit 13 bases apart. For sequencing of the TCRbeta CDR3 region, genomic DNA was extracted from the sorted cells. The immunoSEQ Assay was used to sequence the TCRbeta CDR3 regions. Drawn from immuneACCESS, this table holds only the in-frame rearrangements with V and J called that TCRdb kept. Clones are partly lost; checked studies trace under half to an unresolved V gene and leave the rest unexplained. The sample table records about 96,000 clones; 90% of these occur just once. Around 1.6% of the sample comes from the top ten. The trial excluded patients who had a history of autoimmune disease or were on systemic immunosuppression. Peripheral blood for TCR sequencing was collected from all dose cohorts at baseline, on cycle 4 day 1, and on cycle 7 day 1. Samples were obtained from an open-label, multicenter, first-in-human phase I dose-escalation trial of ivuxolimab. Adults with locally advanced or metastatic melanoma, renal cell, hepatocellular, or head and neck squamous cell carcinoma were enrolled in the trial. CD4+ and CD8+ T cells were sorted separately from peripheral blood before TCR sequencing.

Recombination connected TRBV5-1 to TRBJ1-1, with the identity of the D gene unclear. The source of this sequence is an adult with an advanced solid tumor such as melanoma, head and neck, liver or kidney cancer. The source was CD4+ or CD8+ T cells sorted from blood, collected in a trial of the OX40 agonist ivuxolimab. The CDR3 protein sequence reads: CASSRFTPDTEAFF. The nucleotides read TGCGCCAGCAGCCGATTTACCCCGGACACTGAAGCTTTCTTT. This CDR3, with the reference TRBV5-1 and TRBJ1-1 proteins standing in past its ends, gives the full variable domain KAGVTQTPRYLIKTRGQQVTLSCSPISGHRSVSWYQQTPGQGLQFLFEYFSETQRNKGNFPGRFSGRQFSNSRSEMNVSTLELGDSALYLCASSRFTPDTEAFFGQGTRLTVV.